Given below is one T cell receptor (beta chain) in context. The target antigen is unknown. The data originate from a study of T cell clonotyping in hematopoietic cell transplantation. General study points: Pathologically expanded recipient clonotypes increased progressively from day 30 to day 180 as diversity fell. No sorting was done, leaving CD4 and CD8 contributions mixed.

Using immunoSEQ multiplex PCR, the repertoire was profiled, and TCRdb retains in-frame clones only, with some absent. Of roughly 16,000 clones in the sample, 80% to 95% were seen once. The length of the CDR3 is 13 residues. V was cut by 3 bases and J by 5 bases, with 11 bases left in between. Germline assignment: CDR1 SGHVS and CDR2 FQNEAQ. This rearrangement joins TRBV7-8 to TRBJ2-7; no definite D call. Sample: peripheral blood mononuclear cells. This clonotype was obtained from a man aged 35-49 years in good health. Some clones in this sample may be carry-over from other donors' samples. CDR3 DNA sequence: TGTGCCAGCAGCTTTGGGTTTGGCGACGAGCAGTACTTC. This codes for CASSFGFGDEQYF. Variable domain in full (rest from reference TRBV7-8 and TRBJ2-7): GAGVSQSPRYKVAKRGQDVALRCDPISGHVSLFWYQQALGQGPEFLTYFQNEAQLDKSGLPSDRFFAERPEGSVSTLKIQRTQQEDSAVYLCASSFGFGDEQYFGPGTRLTVT.